This entry describes one T cell receptor (beta chain). Its antigen is currently unknown. The study ran the assay at deep level. Assay used: immunoSEQ multiplex PCR; TCRdb lists only in-frame clones, some missing. The data show a few million clones, around nine tenths seen once. This specimen comes from a study of shared clonotypes between healthy human individuals. All participating donors were Caucasian adults from Nashville, Tennessee. Germline V gives CDR1 SEHNR, CDR2 FQNEAQ (reference sequence). The CDR3 has 12 amino acids. The ends were cut back, 4 bases at V and 8 bases at J, with 6 bases in the middle. The study's findings and limits: All-four-donor shared clonotypes had higher generation probabilities than non-shared clonotypes did. Among the subsets, naive ones generally showed larger estimated richness than memory ones.

Sequencing input: naive CD4+ T cells sorted from blood. The subset denotes: CD45RA+ positively selected. This sequence was found in a young man in good health. The V call is TRBV7-9, the J call TRBJ1-6, with D unclear. The CDR3 is CASSSLDSPLHF. The CDR3 region has the DNA TGTGCCAGCAGCTCCCTCGATTCACCCCTCCACTTT.